These 11 T cell receptor beta chains were all obtained from the same sample, sequenced in a study of cytomegalovirus exposure and HLA in healthy donors (TCRdb year 2017). The method was the immunoSEQ multiplex PCR assay. TCRdb retrieved this table from immuneACCESS and kept in-frame rearrangements only. Not all clones are present; in checked studies, unresolved V genes account for under half, and no reason is known for the remainder. The sample has a few hundred thousand clones on record, around 90% of them singletons. The ten largest clones add up to over 2.5% of the sample. Sequenced input: PBMCs. Receptor source: a woman younger than 35 in good health and CMV-seronegative.

The chain couples TRBV4-3 to TRBJ2-3, with a possible D match to TRBD2 (5 bases). The germline V gene has CDR1 LGHNA and CDR2 YSLEER. With 4 bases removed from V and 2 bases from J, the gap between germline ends came to 13 bases. This CDR3 contains 15 residues. CDR3 loop: CASSLGLIFTDTQYF. CDR3 nucleotides: TGCGCCAGCAGCCTTGGACTCATATTCACAGATACGCAGTATTTT.

This sequence joins TRBV9 and TRBJ2-2; 10 positions match TRBD1. Losses at the gene ends were 3 bases for V and 7 bases for J; bases not matched to a gene: 6. Germline CDR1 reads SGDLS; CDR2 reads YYNGEE. This CDR3 has 15 amino acids. CDR3 region: CASSATGGAGGELFF. Here the CDR3 DNA reads TGTGCCAGCAGCGCGACAGGGGGCGCGGGCGGGGAGCTGTTTTTT.

The gene calls are TRBV4-2 and TRBJ2-3, with TRBD2 matching over 10 bases. Germline values: CDR1 LGHNA, CDR2 YNFKEQ. The CDR3 contains 16 residues. The V segment lost 4 bases and the J segment 4 bases; nucleotides outside the gene matches: 8. In nucleotides, the CDR3 is TGTGCCAGCAGCCTTTCTAGCGGGAGACGTGCAGATACGCAGTATTTT. Encoded protein: CASSLSSGRRADTQYF.

The chain couples TRBV2 to TRBJ2-1; tentatively, D is TRBD2 (6 bases). The CDR3 contains 16 residues. V was trimmed by 7 bases and J by 4 bases, leaving 20 bases between them. Per the germline V gene, CDR1 is SNHLY and CDR2 is FYNNEI. Here the CDR3 reads CASIILLGGVYNEQFF. The CDR3 coding sequence is TGTGCCAGCATAATTCTCTTGGGGGGAGTTTACAATGAGCAGTTCTTC.

The chain employs TRBV9 and TRBJ2-1; possible D gene TRBD1, 5 bases. CDR3 length equals 16 residues. Germline V gene lookup returns CDR1 SGDLS and CDR2 YYNGEE. V dropped 4 bases and J dropped 6 bases, with 20 bases sitting between them. This chain's CDR3 is CASSPTGRLPPNEQFF. The CDR3 bases are TGTGCCAGCAGCCCCACAGGACGCCTACCCCCCAATGAGCAGTTCTTC.

V gene TRBV15 combines with J gene TRBJ2-7; no reliable D call. The CDR3 extends over 15 amino acids. V was pared by 11 bases and J by 1 base, with 21 bases between. Looked up from germline, CDR1 is LNHNV and CDR2 is YYDKDF (reference sequence). CDR3 protein: CAAQPVSWLSYEQYF. The CDR3 bases are TGTGCCGCCCAACCCGTTTCGTGGCTTTCCTACGAGCAGTACTTC.

This chain links TRBV14 with TRBJ1-4; D call uncertain. The germline CDR1 and CDR2 sequences are SGHDN and FVKESK. V was pared by 3 bases and J by 8 bases, with 16 bases between. CDR3 size: 15 residues. DNA for the CDR3: TGTGCCAGCAGCCAGACATATGACCTTGGCGAAAAACTGTTTTTT. Protein: CASSQTYDLGEKLFF.

The V call is TRBV6-5, the J call TRBJ2-4; 8 bases match TRBD2. J gave up 13 bases and V 2 bases, and 7 bases lay outside the gene matches. Germline V gene data show CDR1 as MNHEY and CDR2 as SVGAGI. This CDR3 comprises 13 residues. The CDR3 DNA is TGTGCCAGCAGTTACAACATAGCGGGATCGCAGTACTTC. Translated: CASSYNIAGSQYF.

The chain couples TRBV4-3 to TRBJ1-2; no reliable D call. The germline CDR1 and CDR2 sequences are LGHNA and YSLEER. This CDR3 has 14 amino acids. The V and J ends lost 0 bases and 4 bases respectively, with 9 bases between them. The CDR3 DNA follows: TGCGCCAGCAGCCAAGAATACGAGTCCTATGGCTACACCTTC. It translates to CASSQEYESYGYTF.

V is TRBV15 and J is TRBJ2-1, with 10 bases matching TRBD2. The CDR3 consists of 17 residues. Per the germline V gene, CDR1 is LNHNV and CDR2 is YYDKDF (reference sequence). V shed 1 base, J shed 7 bases, and the junction held 10 bases outside the gene matches. The CDR3 protein is CATSRVVSGRAGNEQFF. The CDR3, as DNA: TGTGCCACCAGCAGAGTAGTGAGCGGGAGGGCGGGGAATGAGCAGTTCTTC.

This clone appeared a single time. The rearrangement uses TRBV7-2 and TRBJ2-7; 13 positions match TRBD2. CDR3 size: 14 residues. Germline CDR1 and CDR2: SGHTA and FQGNSA. The ends lost 2 bases at V and 10 bases at J; junction bases unmatched: 5. CDR3: CASSLTGTSGEQYF. The DNA for the CDR3 is TGTGCCAGCAGCTTAACCGGGACTAGCGGGGAACAGTACTTC. The variable domain in full, completed from reference TRBV7-2 and TRBJ2-7, reads GAGVSQSPSNKVTEKGKDVELRCDPISGHTALYWYRQSLGQGLEFLIYFQGNSAPDKSGLPSDRFSAERTGGSVSTLTIQRTQQEDSAVYLCASSLTGTSGEQYFGPGTRLTVT.